This is a list of T cell receptor beta chains from one sample in a study of CD8+ T cells in alopecia areata. Assay: immunoSEQ multiplex PCR; the TCRdb copy retains only in-frame clones and omits some. The sample has roughly 180,000 clones, roughly three fifths seen once. The sample in question was CD4+ T cells sorted from blood, obtained at week 4, from a patient treated with tofacitinib. The receptors were gathered from a human donor with alopecia areata. Each CDR3 is given with its conserved first and last residue. Fields, in order: J gene, clone size, V gene, D gene, CDR3 DNA, CDR3 protein. D genes are given only for firm matches. The size entry is marked missing in some rows and otherwise reads once, few, many or a size class.

j_call: TRBJ1-2
clone_size: NA
v_call: TRBV5-6
d_call: TRBD1
cdr3_nt: TGTGCCAGCAGCGCTCGACAGGGGAGGTCCTATGGCTACACCTTC
cdr3_aa: CASSARQGRSYGYTF

j_call: TRBJ1-1
clone_size: few
v_call: TRBV29-1
d_call: NA
cdr3_nt: TGCAGCGTTGGTTGGGCAGGGAGATCTTTCTTT
cdr3_aa: CSVGWAGRSFF

j_call: TRBJ1-5
clone_size: NA
v_call: TRBV29-1
d_call: NA
cdr3_nt: TGCAGCGTTGGACAGGAAAATCAGCCCCAGCATTTT
cdr3_aa: CSVGQENQPQHF

j_call: TRBJ1-2
clone_size: NA
v_call: TRBV4-2
d_call: NA
cdr3_nt: TGTGCCAGCAGCCAAGAACTAGTACCCTCTAACTATGGCTACACCTTC
cdr3_aa: CASSQELVPSNYGYTF

j_call: TRBJ1-5
clone_size: NA
v_call: TRBV7-2
d_call: TRBD1
cdr3_nt: TGTGCCAGCAGCATGGGACAGGGGGCCAATCAGCCCCAGCATTTT
cdr3_aa: CASSMGQGANQPQHF

j_call: TRBJ1-2
clone_size: NA
v_call: TRBV30
d_call: NA
cdr3_nt: TGTGCCTGGAGTGTGGCAGGGGACTATGGCTACACCTTC
cdr3_aa: CAWSVAGDYGYTF

j_call: TRBJ1-1
clone_size: few
v_call: TRBV29-1
d_call: NA
cdr3_nt: TGCAGCGTTCTCGCTCGCGGCCCGAACACTGAAGCTTTCTTT
cdr3_aa: CSVLARGPNTEAFF

j_call: TRBJ2-7
clone_size: NA
v_call: TRBV4-2
d_call: TRBD2
cdr3_nt: TGTGCCAGCAGCCAAGATAGACTAGCGGGGGGTAAAGAGCAGTACTTC
cdr3_aa: CASSQDRLAGGKEQYF

j_call: TRBJ1-4
clone_size: few
v_call: TRBV2
d_call: NA
cdr3_nt: TGTGCCAGCAGTGAAACCTCCTGGCGGGTTATGTTTTTT
cdr3_aa: CASSETSWRVMFF

j_call: TRBJ2-5
clone_size: few
v_call: TRBV5-1
d_call: TRBD2
cdr3_nt: TGCGCCAGCAGCTGGACTAGCGCGAGAACCCAAGAGACCCAGTACTTC
cdr3_aa: CASSWTSARTQETQYF

j_call: TRBJ2-7
clone_size: once
v_call: TRBV30
d_call: NA
cdr3_nt: TGTGCCTGGAGTGTTGCTCCGGCCAGGGGACTTTCCGAGCAGTACTTC
cdr3_aa: CAWSVAPARGLSEQYF

j_call: TRBJ2-7
clone_size: once
v_call: TRBV30
d_call: NA
cdr3_nt: TGTGCCTGGAGCCGGGGGAGCTCCTACGAGCAGTACTTC
cdr3_aa: CAWSRGSSYEQYF

j_call: TRBJ1-2
clone_size: NA
v_call: TRBV4-1
d_call: NA
cdr3_nt: TGCGCCAGCAGCCATGGGAAGTCCAACTATGGCTACACCTTC
cdr3_aa: CASSHGKSNYGYTF

j_call: TRBJ2-5
clone_size: NA
v_call: TRBV5-6
d_call: NA
cdr3_nt: TGTGCCAGCAGCTTGGCCATGCCGGAGGGACGAGAGACCCAGTACTTC
cdr3_aa: CASSLAMPEGRETQYF

j_call: TRBJ2-5
clone_size: NA
v_call: TRBV29-1
d_call: NA
cdr3_nt: TGCAGCGTTGTAACAGGACCTCAAGAGACCCAGTACTTC
cdr3_aa: CSVVTGPQETQYF

j_call: TRBJ2-3
clone_size: few
v_call: TRBV6-6
d_call: TRBD1
cdr3_nt: TGTGCCGGATCCCGGGACAGATATACAGATACGCAGTATTTT
cdr3_aa: CAGSRDRYTDTQYF

j_call: TRBJ1-1
clone_size: once
v_call: TRBV13
d_call: NA
cdr3_nt: TGTGCCAGCAGCTTAACAGGGATGAACACTGAAGCTTTCTTT
cdr3_aa: CASSLTGMNTEAFF

j_call: TRBJ1-2
clone_size: NA
v_call: TRBV27
d_call: TRBD1
cdr3_nt: TGTGCCAGCAGTGCCTTACAGGGGGCGCATGGCTACACCTTC
cdr3_aa: CASSALQGAHGYTF

j_call: TRBJ2-4
clone_size: NA
v_call: TRBV4-1
d_call: NA
cdr3_nt: TGCGCCAGCAGCCCCGGGACAACACTAGCCAAAAACATTCAGTACTTC
cdr3_aa: CASSPGTTLAKNIQYF

j_call: TRBJ2-5
clone_size: few
v_call: TRBV27
d_call: NA
cdr3_nt: TGTGCCAGCAGAGAACGGACCCAAGAGACCCAGTACTTC
cdr3_aa: CASRERTQETQYF

j_call: TRBJ2-5
clone_size: NA
v_call: TRBV4-3
d_call: NA
cdr3_nt: TGCGCCAGCAGCCAAGAGGCGGGGCGGGAGACCCAGTACTTC
cdr3_aa: CASSQEAGRETQYF

j_call: TRBJ2-5
clone_size: few
v_call: TRBV2
d_call: NA
cdr3_nt: TGTGCCAGCAGTAGGGACACCCAAGAGACCCAGTACTTC
cdr3_aa: CASSRDTQETQYF

j_call: TRBJ2-5
clone_size: NA
v_call: TRBV7-2
d_call: TRBD2
cdr3_nt: TGTGCCAGCAGCTTAGGAACTAGCGGGGGGCAAGAGACCCAGTACTTC
cdr3_aa: CASSLGTSGGQETQYF

j_call: TRBJ2-3
clone_size: NA
v_call: TRBV30
d_call: TRBD2
cdr3_nt: TGTGCCTGGAGTGTGCGGGGGGGTACAGATACGCAGTATTTT
cdr3_aa: CAWSVRGGTDTQYF

j_call: TRBJ2-5
clone_size: NA
v_call: TRBV4-1
d_call: NA
cdr3_nt: TGCGCCAGCAGCCGGGCCCTGGACGGGGAAGGAGAGACCCAGTACTTC
cdr3_aa: CASSRALDGEGETQYF

j_call: TRBJ2-3
clone_size: NA
v_call: TRBV29-1
d_call: TRBD1
cdr3_nt: TGCAGCGTTTCACGACAGGGGGCAACAGATACGCAGTATTTT
cdr3_aa: CSVSRQGATDTQYF

j_call: TRBJ2-5
clone_size: NA
v_call: TRBV5-4
d_call: TRBD1
cdr3_nt: TGTGCCAGCAGCTTGGATGTCTGGACAGGGGATCAAGAGACCCAGTACTTC
cdr3_aa: CASSLDVWTGDQETQYF

j_call: TRBJ2-5
clone_size: NA
v_call: TRBV5-4
d_call: NA
cdr3_nt: TGTGCCAGCAGCCATGACTACAGGGGAGGAGGAGAGACCCAGTACTTC
cdr3_aa: CASSHDYRGGGETQYF

j_call: TRBJ1-1
clone_size: few
v_call: TRBV5-4
d_call: NA
cdr3_nt: TGTGCCAGCAGCCTCCAGGAGAACACTGAAGCTTTCTTT
cdr3_aa: CASSLQENTEAFF

j_call: TRBJ2-5
clone_size: NA
v_call: TRBV5-1
d_call: TRBD1
cdr3_nt: TGCGCCAGCAGCTCCGGGACAGGGTACCAAGAGACCCAGTACTTC
cdr3_aa: CASSSGTGYQETQYF

j_call: TRBJ2-7
clone_size: NA
v_call: TRBV11-1
d_call: NA
cdr3_nt: TGTGCCAGCAGCTCCTCAACAGGACCCAAGAGCGAGCAGTACTTC
cdr3_aa: CASSSSTGPKSEQYF

j_call: TRBJ1-2
clone_size: NA
v_call: TRBV7-2
d_call: TRBD1
cdr3_nt: TGTGCCAGCAGCTTAGCGATTGGACAGGTCTATGGCTACACCTTC
cdr3_aa: CASSLAIGQVYGYTF

j_call: TRBJ1-1
clone_size: NA
v_call: TRBV29-1
d_call: NA
cdr3_nt: TGCAGCGTTAGTTGGGATTGGGGCACTGAAGCTTTCTTT
cdr3_aa: CSVSWDWGTEAFF

j_call: TRBJ1-1
clone_size: NA
v_call: TRBV28
d_call: NA
cdr3_nt: TGTGCCAGCAGTTTGAGGGCAGACACTGAAGCTTTCTTT
cdr3_aa: CASSLRADTEAFF

j_call: TRBJ1-6
clone_size: NA
v_call: TRBV11-1
d_call: NA
cdr3_nt: TGTGCCAGCAGCTTGTTGCAGTTGAATTCACCCCTCCACTTT
cdr3_aa: CASSLLQLNSPLHF

j_call: TRBJ1-3
clone_size: NA
v_call: TRBV7-8
d_call: TRBD1
cdr3_nt: TGTGCCAGCAGCTTAGAAAGGGGGCGAACTGGAAACACCATATATTTT
cdr3_aa: CASSLERGRTGNTIYF

j_call: TRBJ1-2
clone_size: NA
v_call: TRBV23-1
d_call: NA
cdr3_nt: TGCGCCAGCAGGGGTGAAGGGTTTGGCTACACCTTC
cdr3_aa: CASRGEGFGYTF

j_call: TRBJ2-5
clone_size: NA
v_call: TRBV6-5
d_call: TRBD2
cdr3_nt: TGTGCCAGCAGGTTGCTCGGGGGGGAAGAGACCCAGTACTTC
cdr3_aa: CASRLLGGEETQYF

j_call: TRBJ2-3
clone_size: many
v_call: TRBV19
d_call: NA
cdr3_nt: TGTGCCAGTAGTCATCCGGGACTGCCCGGGCCAGATACGCAGTATTTT
cdr3_aa: CASSHPGLPGPDTQYF

j_call: TRBJ1-5
clone_size: NA
v_call: TRBV30
d_call: TRBD1
cdr3_nt: TGTGCCTGGAGTGTAAGCGACAGGGTAGGAGGTCAGCCCCAGCATTTT
cdr3_aa: CAWSVSDRVGGQPQHF

j_call: TRBJ2-5
clone_size: NA
v_call: TRBV29-1
d_call: NA
cdr3_nt: TGCAGCGTCGTACAGGGCCCCAGCGAGACCCAGTACTTC
cdr3_aa: CSVVQGPSETQYF

j_call: TRBJ1-1
clone_size: NA
v_call: TRBV5-1
d_call: NA
cdr3_nt: TGCGCCAGCAGCGTTGGGGGGAACACTGAAGCTTTCTTT
cdr3_aa: CASSVGGNTEAFF

j_call: TRBJ2-5
clone_size: NA
v_call: TRBV29-1
d_call: TRBD2
cdr3_nt: TGCAGCGTCCTAGCGGGGGCTGAGACCCAGTACTTC
cdr3_aa: CSVLAGAETQYF